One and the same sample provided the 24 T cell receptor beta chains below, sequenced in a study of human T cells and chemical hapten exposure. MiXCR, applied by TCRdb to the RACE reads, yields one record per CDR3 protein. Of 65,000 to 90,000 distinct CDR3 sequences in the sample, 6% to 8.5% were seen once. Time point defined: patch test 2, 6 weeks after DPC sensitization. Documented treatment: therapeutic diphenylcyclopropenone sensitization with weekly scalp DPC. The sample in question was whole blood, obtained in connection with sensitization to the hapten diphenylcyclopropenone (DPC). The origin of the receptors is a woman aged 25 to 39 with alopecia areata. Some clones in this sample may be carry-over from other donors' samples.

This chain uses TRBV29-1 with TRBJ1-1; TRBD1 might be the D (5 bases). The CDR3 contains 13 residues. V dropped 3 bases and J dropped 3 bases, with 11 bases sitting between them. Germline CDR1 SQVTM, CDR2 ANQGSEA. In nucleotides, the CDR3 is TGCAGCGTTGATGCCAGGGAATACACTGAAGCTTTCTTT. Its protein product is CSVDAREYTEAFF.

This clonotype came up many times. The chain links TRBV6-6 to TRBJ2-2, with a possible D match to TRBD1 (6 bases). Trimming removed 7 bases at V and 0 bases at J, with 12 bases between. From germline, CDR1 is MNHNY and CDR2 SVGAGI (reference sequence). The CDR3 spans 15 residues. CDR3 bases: TGTGCCAGCAACAAGAGGACAGCGAACACCGGGGAGCTGTTTTTT. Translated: CASNKRTANTGELFF.

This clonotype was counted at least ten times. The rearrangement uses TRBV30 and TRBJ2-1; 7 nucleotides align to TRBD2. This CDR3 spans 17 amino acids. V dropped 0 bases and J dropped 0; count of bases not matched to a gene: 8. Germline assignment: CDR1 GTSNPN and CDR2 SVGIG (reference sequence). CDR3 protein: CAWSVSRTSHSYNEQFF. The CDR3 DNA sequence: TGTGCCTGGAGTGTCTCTCGGACTAGTCACTCCTACAATGAGCAGTTCTTC.

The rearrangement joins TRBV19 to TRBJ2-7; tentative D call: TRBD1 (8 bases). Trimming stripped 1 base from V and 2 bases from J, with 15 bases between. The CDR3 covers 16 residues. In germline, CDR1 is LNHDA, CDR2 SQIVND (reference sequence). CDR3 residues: CASSIAGQGGTYEQYF. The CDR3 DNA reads TGTGCCAGTAGTATAGCCGGACAGGGAGGGACCTACGAGCAGTACTTC.

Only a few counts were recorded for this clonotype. CDR3 bases: TGTGCCACGAAGATGGCTAGCGGGGGGGCTCTGTTCTTC. Translating gives CATKMASGGALFF. The chain employs TRBV2 and TRBJ2-1; TRBD2 aligns across 12 bases. CDR3 length equals 13 residues. Germline V gives CDR1 SNHLY, CDR2 FYNNEI. V was clipped by 10 bases and J by 15 bases; unmatched bases: 13.

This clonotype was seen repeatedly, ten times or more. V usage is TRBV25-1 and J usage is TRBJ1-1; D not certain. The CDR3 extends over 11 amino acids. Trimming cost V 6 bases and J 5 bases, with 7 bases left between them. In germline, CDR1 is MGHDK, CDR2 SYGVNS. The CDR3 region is CASRTGTEAFF. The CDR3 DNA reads TGTGCCAGCAGGACTGGTACTGAAGCTTTCTTT.

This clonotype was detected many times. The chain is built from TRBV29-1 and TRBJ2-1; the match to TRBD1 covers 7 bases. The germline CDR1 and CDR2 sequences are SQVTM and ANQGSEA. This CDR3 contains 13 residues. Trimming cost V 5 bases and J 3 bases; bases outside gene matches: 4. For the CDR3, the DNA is TGCAGCGTTTCCTGGGACAGCTACAATGAGCAGTTCTTC. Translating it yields CSVSWDSYNEQFF.

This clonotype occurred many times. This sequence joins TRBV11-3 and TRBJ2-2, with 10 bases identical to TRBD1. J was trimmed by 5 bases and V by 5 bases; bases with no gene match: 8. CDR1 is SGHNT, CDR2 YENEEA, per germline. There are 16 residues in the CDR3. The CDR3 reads CASSPWDRGETGELFF. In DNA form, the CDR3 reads TGTGCCAGCAGCCCCTGGGACAGGGGAGAGACCGGGGAGCTGTTTTTT.

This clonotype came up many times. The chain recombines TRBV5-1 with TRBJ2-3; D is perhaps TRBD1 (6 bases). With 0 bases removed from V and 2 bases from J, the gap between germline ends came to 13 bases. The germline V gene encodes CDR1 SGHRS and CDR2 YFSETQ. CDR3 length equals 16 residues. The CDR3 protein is CASSLAVGAITDTQYF. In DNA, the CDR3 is TGCGCCAGCAGCTTGGCCGTGGGGGCTATCACAGATACGCAGTATTTT. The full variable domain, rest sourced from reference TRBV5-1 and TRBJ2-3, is KAGVTQTPRYLIKTRGQQVTLSCSPISGHRSVSWYQQTPGQGLQFLFEYFSETQRNKGNFPGRFSGRQFSNSRSEMNVSTLELGDSALYLCASSLAVGAITDTQYFGPGTRLTVL.

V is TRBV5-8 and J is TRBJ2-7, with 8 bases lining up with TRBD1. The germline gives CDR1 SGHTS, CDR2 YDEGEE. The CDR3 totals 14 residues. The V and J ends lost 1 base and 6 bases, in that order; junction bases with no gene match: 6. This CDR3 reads CASSLYRGTAEQYF. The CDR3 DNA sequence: TGTGCCAGCAGCTTGTACAGGGGGACGGCCGAGCAGTACTTC.

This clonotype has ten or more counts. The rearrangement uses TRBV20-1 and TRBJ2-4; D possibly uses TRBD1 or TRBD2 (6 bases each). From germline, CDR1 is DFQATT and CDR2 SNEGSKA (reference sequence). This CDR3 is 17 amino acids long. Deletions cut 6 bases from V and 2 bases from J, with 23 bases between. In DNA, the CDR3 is TGCAGTGCCCCGGGGGTTAAGGGGGAATTGACCAAAAACATTCAGTACTTC. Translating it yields CSAPGVKGELTKNIQYF.

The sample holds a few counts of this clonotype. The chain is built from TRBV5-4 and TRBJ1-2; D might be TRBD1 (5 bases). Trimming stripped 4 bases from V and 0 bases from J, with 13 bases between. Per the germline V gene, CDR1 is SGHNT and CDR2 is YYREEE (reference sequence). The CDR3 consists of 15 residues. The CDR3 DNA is TGTGCCAGCAGCCAGGGCGGGGCGTCTAACTATGGCTACACCTTC. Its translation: CASSQGGASNYGYTF.

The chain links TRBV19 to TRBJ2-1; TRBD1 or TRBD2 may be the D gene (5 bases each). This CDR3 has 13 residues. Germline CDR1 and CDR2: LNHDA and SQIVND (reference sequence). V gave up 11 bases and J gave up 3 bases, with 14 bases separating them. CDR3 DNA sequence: TGTGCCTGCTCACGGGGCGTCTACAATGAGCAGTTCTTC. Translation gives CACSRGVYNEQFF.

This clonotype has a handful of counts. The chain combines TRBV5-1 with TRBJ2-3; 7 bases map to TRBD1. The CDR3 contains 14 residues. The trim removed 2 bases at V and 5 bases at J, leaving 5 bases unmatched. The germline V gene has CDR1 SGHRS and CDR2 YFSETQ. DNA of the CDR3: TGCGCCAGCAGCTTTGACAGGGCAAAAGATACGCAGTATTTT. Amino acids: CASSFDRAKDTQYF.

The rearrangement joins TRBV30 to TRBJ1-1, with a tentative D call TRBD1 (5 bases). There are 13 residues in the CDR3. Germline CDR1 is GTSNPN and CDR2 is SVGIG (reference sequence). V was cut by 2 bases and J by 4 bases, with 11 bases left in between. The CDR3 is CAWSKRGGTEAFF. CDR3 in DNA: TGTGCCTGGAGTAAGCGGGGGGGCACTGAAGCTTTCTTT.

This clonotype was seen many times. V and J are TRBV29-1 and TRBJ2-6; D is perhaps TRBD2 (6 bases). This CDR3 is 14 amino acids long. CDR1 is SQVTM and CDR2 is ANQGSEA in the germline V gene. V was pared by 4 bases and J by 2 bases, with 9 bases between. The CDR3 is CSVVGGTGANVLTF. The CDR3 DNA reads TGCAGCGTTGTCGGGGGAACTGGGGCCAACGTCCTGACTTTC.

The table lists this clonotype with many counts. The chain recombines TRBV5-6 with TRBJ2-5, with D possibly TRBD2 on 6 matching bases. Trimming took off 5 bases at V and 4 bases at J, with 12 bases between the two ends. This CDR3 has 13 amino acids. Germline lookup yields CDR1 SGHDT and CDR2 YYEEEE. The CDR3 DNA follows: TGTGCCAGCAGTATCGGAGGGGTAGAGACCCAGTACTTC. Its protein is CASSIGGVETQYF.

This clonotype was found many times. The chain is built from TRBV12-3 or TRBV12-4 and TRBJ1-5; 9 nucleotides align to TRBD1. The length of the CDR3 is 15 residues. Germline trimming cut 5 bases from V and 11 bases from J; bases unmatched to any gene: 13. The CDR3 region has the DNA TGTGCCAGCAGTGCCTACCGCGACAGGGGGTTGGCCCAGCATTTT. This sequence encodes CASSAYRDRGLAQHF.

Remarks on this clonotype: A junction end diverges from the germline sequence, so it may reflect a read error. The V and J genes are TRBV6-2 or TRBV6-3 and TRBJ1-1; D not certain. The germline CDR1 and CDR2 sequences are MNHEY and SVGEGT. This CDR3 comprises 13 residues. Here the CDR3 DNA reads TGTGTCAGCACGGTTAAAAGGAACACTGAAGCTTTCTTT. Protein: CVSTVKRNTEAFF.

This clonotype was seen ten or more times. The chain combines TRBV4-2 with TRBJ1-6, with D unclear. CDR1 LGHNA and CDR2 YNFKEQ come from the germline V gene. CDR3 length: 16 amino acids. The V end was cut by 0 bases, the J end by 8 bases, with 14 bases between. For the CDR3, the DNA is TGTGCCAGCAGCCAAGAGTCTGTGCGGGTGGATTCACCCCTCCACTTT. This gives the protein CASSQESVRVDSPLHF.

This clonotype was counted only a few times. CDR3: CATSAGGGSNEQFF. CDR3 bases: TGTGCCACCAGTGCGGGGGGAGGTTCCAATGAGCAGTTCTTC. The chain recombines TRBV24-1 with TRBJ2-1, with 7 nucleotides matching TRBD2. Germline trimming cut 5 bases from V and 6 bases from J; bases unmatched to any gene: 6. The CDR3 is 14 amino acids. CDR1 and CDR2 from the germline V gene are KGHDR and SFDVKD.

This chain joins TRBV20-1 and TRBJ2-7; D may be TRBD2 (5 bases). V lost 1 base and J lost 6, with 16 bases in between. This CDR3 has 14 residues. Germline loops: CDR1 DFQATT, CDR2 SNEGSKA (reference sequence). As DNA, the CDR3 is TGCAGTGCTAGAGTTGATCCTAGCAACTGCGAGCAGTACTTC. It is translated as CSARVDPSNCEQYF.

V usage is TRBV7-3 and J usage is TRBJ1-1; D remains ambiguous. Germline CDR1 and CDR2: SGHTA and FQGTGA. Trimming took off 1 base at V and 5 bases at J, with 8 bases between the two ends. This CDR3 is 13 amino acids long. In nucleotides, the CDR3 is TGTGCCAGCAGCTTAAAGCCTGGGACTGAAGCTTTCTTT. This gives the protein CASSLKPGTEAFF.

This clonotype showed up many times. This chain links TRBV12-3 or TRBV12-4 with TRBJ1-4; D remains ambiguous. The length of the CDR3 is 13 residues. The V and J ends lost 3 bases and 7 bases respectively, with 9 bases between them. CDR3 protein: CASSFTLSEKLFF. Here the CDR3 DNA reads TGTGCCAGCAGTTTTACCCTTAGTGAAAAACTGTTTTTT.